This note documents a single T cell receptor (beta chain) sequence. What it binds is unknown. The data stem from a study of a mutant IDH1 vaccine in newly diagnosed glioma. As to time point: week 5, during vaccination. All doses held 300 ug of mutant IDH1 20-mer peptide, with topical imiquimod. The data were produced by immunoSEQ multiplex PCR, yet TCRdb's version contains in-frame clones alone and is incomplete. This sample carries 30,000 to 45,000 clones, roughly nine tenths of them seen once, and the ten largest clones take about 2.4%. Trimming took 2 bases from V and 5 from J, leaving 16 bases between them. The V gene's germline CDR1 is SGHRS and CDR2 YFSETQ. The CDR3 has 15 residues.

This chain links TRBV5-1 with TRBJ2-5; D is perhaps TRBD2 (5 bases). The sequence was obtained from a man over 45 with glioma. This material consisted of PBMCs, taken from a glioma patient whose treatment included an IDH1 peptide vaccine. In nucleotides, the CDR3 is TGCGCCAGCAGCTTCTCGTCGCCCTCGGGGGAGACCCAGTACTTC. This sequence encodes CASSFSSPSGETQYF.